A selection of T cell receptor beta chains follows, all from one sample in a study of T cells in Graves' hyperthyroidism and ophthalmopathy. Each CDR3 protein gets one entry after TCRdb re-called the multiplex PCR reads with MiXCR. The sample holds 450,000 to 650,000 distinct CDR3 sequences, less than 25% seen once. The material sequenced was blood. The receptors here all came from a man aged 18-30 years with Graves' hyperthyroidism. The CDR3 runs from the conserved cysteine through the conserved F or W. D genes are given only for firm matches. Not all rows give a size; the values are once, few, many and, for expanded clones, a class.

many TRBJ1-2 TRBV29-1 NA TGCAGCGGCGGGGGGGACAACTATGGCTACACCTTC CSGGGDNYGYTF
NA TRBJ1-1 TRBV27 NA TGTGCCAGCAGTTTATCCAACAGGGACACTGAAGCTTTCTTT CASSLSNRDTEAFF
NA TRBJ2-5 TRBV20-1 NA TGCAGTGCTAGGAGGCCATCAGAGACCCAGTACTTC CSARRPSETQYF
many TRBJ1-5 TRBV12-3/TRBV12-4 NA TGTGCCAGCGGTTTCGGGGTTAGGGCCCAGCATTTT CASGFGVRAQHF
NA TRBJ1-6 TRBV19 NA TGTGCCACCCGTACGGGGCCAGAGAATTCACCCCTCCACTTT CATRTGPENSPLHF
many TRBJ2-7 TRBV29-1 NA TGCAGCGTAGAGGCGGGCGAGCAGTACTTC CSVEAGEQYF
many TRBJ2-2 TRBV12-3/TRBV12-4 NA TGTGCCAGCAGTTTAAGGGAAGGCGGGGAGCTGTTTTTT CASSLREGGELFF
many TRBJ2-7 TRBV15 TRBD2 TGTGCCACCAGCAGAGAGGGGGGGACGGCGTACTACGAGCAGTACTTC CATSREGGTAYYEQYF
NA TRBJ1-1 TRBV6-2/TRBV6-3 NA TGTGCCAGCAGTTACTCTCCCACAGACGATCTCCACCCCACTGAAGCTTTCTTT CASSYSPTDDLHPTEAFF
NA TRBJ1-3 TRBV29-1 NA TGCAGCGTTGAAAAGGGACCCCAGGCGGGAAACACCATATATTTT CSVEKGPQAGNTIYF
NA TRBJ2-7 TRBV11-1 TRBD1 TGTGCCAGCAGCTTAGTTGGGGACAGGGGGCGCGTAAACGAGCAGTACTTC CASSLVGDRGRVNEQYF
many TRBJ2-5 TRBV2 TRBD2 TGTGCCAGTCAAGCGGGGGGGCCTGAGACCCAGTACTTC CASQAGGPETQYF
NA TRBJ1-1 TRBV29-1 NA TGCAGCGGACGGACACTCAACACTGAAGCTTTCTTT CSGRTLNTEAFF
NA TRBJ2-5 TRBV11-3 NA TGTGCCAGCAGCTTATCGTTCGCTAGTCGAGAGACCCAGTACTTC CASSLSFASRETQYF
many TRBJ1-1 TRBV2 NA TGTGCCAGCAGTGACAGGGATGCTTTCTTT CASSDRDAFF
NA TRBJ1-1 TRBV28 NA TGTGCCAGCAGGCGACAGGTGGTAACTGAAGCTTTCTTT CASRRQVVTEAFF
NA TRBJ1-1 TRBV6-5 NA TGTGCCAGCAGTTGGGATGACACGAACACTGAAGCTTTCTTT CASSWDDTNTEAFF
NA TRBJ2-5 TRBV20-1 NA TGCAGTGCTTTTGACGGTACCCAAGAGACCCAGTACTTC CSAFDGTQETQYF
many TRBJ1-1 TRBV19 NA TGTGCCAGTAGTATAGGGCCAGGGGAAGCTTTCTTT CASSIGPGEAFF
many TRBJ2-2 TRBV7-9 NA TGTGCCAGCAGCTTAGCGCCTCCTGTCGGGGAGCTGTTTTTT CASSLAPPVGELFF
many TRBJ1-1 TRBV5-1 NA TGCGCCAGCAGCTTGCAAGGGAGCGCTGAAGCTTTCTTT CASSLQGSAEAFF
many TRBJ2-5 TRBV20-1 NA TGCAGTGCTAGAGATCTATTATCTCCAGGGCAAGAGACCCAGTACTTC CSARDLLSPGQETQYF
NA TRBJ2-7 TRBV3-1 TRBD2 TGTGCCAGCAGTGCGTTGCCGGGAGGTAGCTACGAGCAGTACTTC CASSALPGGSYEQYF
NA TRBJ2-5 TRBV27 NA TGTGCCAGCAGTTTCACCTCCCTGAGAGAGACCCAGTACTTC CASSFTSLRETQYF
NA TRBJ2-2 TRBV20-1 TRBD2 TGCAGTGCTAGACTCACGGGGGGTTCCGGCGGGGAGCTGTTTTTT CSARLTGGSGGELFF
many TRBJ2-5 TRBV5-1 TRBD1 TGCGCCAGCAGCGTGGGACAGATCGGGGAGACCCAGTACTTC CASSVGQIGETQYF
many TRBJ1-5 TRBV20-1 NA TGCAGTGCTAGAGATACCACAAGCGATCAGCCCCAGCATTTT CSARDTTSDQPQHF
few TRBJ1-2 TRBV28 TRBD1 TGTGCCAGCACCGGGACAGGCAACCTTAACTATGGCTACACCTTC CASTGTGNLNYGYTF
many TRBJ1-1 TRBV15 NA TGTGCCACCAGCAGAGATGGCCCGAACACTGAAGCTTTCTTT CATSRDGPNTEAFF
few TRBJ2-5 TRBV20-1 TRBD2 TGCAGTGCCCATCTTAGCGGGAGCGCCGAGACCCAGTACTTC CSAHLSGSAETQYF
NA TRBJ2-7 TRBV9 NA TGTGCCAGCAGCGTAGAGGCAATCCCCTACGAGCAGTACTTC CASSVEAIPYEQYF
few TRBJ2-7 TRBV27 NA TGTGCCAGCAGTACCAAAAGCACCTACGAGCAGTACTTC CASSTKSTYEQYF
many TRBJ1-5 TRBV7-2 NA TGTGCCAGCAGTCCGATCACAGGGAATCAGCCCCAGCATTTT CASSPITGNQPQHF
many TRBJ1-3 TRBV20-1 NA TGCAGTGCTAGAGGCCTGACTTATGCTGGAAACACCATATATTTT CSARGLTYAGNTIYF
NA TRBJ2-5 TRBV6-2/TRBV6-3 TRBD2 TGTGCCAGCAGTTACGGGACTAGCGTAGCGGAGACCCAGTACTTC CASSYGTSVAETQYF
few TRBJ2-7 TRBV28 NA TGTGCCAGCAGGTCCCCTTGGGGCGAGCAGTACTTC CASRSPWGEQYF
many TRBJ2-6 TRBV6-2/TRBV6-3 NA TGTGCCAGCGGAGGTTACTCTGGGGCCAACGTCCTGACTTTC CASGGYSGANVLTF
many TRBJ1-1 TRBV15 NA TGTGCCACCAGCGAAAGTGAGACTGAAGCTTTCTTT CATSESETEAFF
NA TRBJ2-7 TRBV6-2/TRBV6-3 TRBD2 TGTGCCAGTACGGCAGGGGGACTAGCGGGATACCACGAGCAGTACTTC CASTAGGLAGYHEQYF
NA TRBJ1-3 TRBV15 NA TGTGCCACCAGCAGAGATGACGGCTCTGGAAACACCATATATTTT CATSRDDGSGNTIYF
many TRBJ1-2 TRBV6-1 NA TGTGCCAGCAGTGAAGCGGTGCAAAACTATGGCTACACCTTC CASSEAVQNYGYTF
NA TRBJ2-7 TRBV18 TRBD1 TGTGCCAGCTCACATCAGGACAGGGCCTACGAGCAGTACTTC CASSHQDRAYEQYF